This TCR beta chain was retrieved from a study of T cells in localized non-small cell lung cancer (dated by TCRdb to 2019 to 2021). About the full investigation: Comparing tumors with uninvolved tumor-adjacent lungs, the study looked at the T cell repertoires of around 250 patients with early-stage NSCLC. The cohort was made up of approximately 250 treatment-naive NSCLC patients whose localized lung tumors had been resected. Of the NSCLC patients, about 130 were male and about a hundred were female, and the mean age was around 70 years.

On this clone: Its cognate antigen has yet to be identified. Base qualities were left out, and no much larger clone turns up one base away.

From its cysteine to its phenylalanine, the CDR3 spans 14 amino acids. Left in the record is the CDR3 DNA by itself, 42 bases read in frame from the first base. CDR1 and CDR2 are read off the germline V gene (reference sequence) as GTSNPN and SVGIG. The junction shows trimming of 3 bases on V and 2 bases on J, plus 13 bases between the germline ends. At diagnosis, tumor, uninvolved tumor-adjacent lung and peripheral blood were collected and then preserved as a mix of FFPE and fresh-frozen material. For TCR repertoire profiling, the blood samples were analyzed as peripheral blood mononuclear cells. Study-wide findings and limitations: Uninvolved tumor-adjacent lung showed the highest T cell clonality, higher than tumor, which suggests more focused antigenic responses in the adjacent lung. Multi-region tumor sequencing was not performed, so intratumor heterogeneity could not be excluded. Because of the exploratory design, TCR variables were selected using unadjusted p-values without false-discovery rate correction. Longer overall survival was associated with higher T cell density in blood, whereas shorter survival was associated with higher clonality in adjacent lung. Of the top 100 tumor clones, a median of approximately 60 were detected in paired uninvolved adjacent lung; 28 were also among that lung's top 100.

TCR beta CDR3 regions were sequenced from DNA using the immunoSEQ Assay. The study's processing was this. T cell density was computed as TCR beta template counts normalized to usable DNA estimated by amplifying housekeeping genes. Richness was estimated using the preseqR package, with extrapolation to 400,000 templates for PBMC samples and to 120,000 templates for tissue samples. Clonality was calculated as one minus Pielou's evenness. To identify tissue-enriched TCRs, differential abundance testing was run on productive amino-acid clonotypes with a minimum total count of 5 and an alpha of 0.1. The Jaccard Index and the Morisita Overlap Index were used to quantify repertoire overlap between compartments. GLIPH grouped TCR beta CDR3s together with public tetramer-defined viral CDR3s, and a viral motif had to include at least three viral sequences and show V-gene enrichment. In its TCRdb copy, this immuneACCESS table keeps in-frame sequences only and misses some clones. Where compared with another copy, unresolved V genes explain less than half of these, and the others have no known cause. That table gives V, J and clone size, and the DNA gave D and trimming. Across this sample there are roughly 40,000 clones, with around nine tenths seen only once. The top ten hold around 3.8% of the sample.

The chain is made from TRBV30 and TRBJ1-1, with the identity of the D gene unclear. The specimen was peripheral blood, collected before any cancer treatment. This receptor was identified in a man between 18 and 55 years old with stage I lung adenocarcinoma. The CDR3 protein is CAWRVTQANTEAFF. The sequence in DNA is TGTGCCTGGAGGGTTACTCAGGCCAACACTGAAGCTTTCTTT.